These 19 T cell receptor beta chains originate from one sample sequenced in a study of vaccination effects on CD4 cells after COVID-19. No antigens are known for them. Assay used: immunoSEQ multiplex PCR; TCRdb lists only in-frame clones, some missing. The repertoire consists of fewer than 65,000 clones, with more than 80% occurring once and the leading ten covering under 3%. Prior to sequencing, the ViraFEST assay stimulated PBMC with viral peptide pools, which expanded the antigen-specific CD4+ T cells. A 10-day culture period preceded the isolation of CD4+ T cells. This sample comprised CD4+ T cells from PBMCs cultured with HCoV-229E spike peptides, obtained before COVID-19 vaccination. The receptors were gathered from a human donor who received a COVID-19 vaccine.

The rearrangement uses TRBV5-6 and TRBJ2-6; TRBD2 agrees at 8 bases. Germline assignment: CDR1 SGHDT and CDR2 YYEEEE. J was trimmed by 4 bases and V by 0 bases; bases with no gene match: 6. This CDR3 is 17 amino acids long. The CDR3 region has the DNA TGTGCCAGCAGCTTGGGGCGGGGGGCGGTCGGGGCCAACGTCCTGACTTTC. Translated, it gives CASSLGRGAVGANVLTF.

The rearrangement uses TRBV4-2 and TRBJ2-5; the D call may be TRBD1 or TRBD2 (6 bases each). Germline V gene sequence: CDR1 LGHNA, CDR2 YNFKEQ. V was trimmed by 2 bases and J by 10 bases, leaving 17 bases between them. This CDR3 is built from 14 residues. The CDR3 DNA sequence: TGTGCCAGCAGCCAAAAGGGGGAGGCTCGGGGCCAGTACTTC. It translates to CASSQKGEARGQYF.

V usage is TRBV5-8 and J usage is TRBJ1-2, with a weak D call TRBD1 (6 bases). The CDR3 length is 17 residues. V lost 1 base and J 0 bases, leaving 16 bases between the germline ends. CDR1 is SGHTS, CDR2 YDEGEE, per germline. The CDR3 is CASSLYVAGVSNYGYTF. CDR3 bases: TGTGCCAGCAGCTTGTATGTTGCAGGGGTTTCTAACTATGGCTACACCTTC.

The J gene is TRBJ2-3, the V gene TRBV12-5, with TRBD1 matching over 8 bases. In germline, CDR1 is LGHNT, CDR2 FRNRAP. This CDR3 has 14 amino acids. V lost 5 bases to trimming and J lost 4 bases; unmatched junction nucleotides: 5. The chain's CDR3 is CASGPDRASDTQYF. The DNA of the CDR3 is TGTGCTAGTGGTCCGGACAGGGCTTCAGATACGCAGTATTTT. Complete variable domain (other parts from reference TRBV12-5 and TRBJ2-3): DARVTQTPRHKVTEMGQEVTMRCQPILGHNTVFWYRQTMMQGLELLAYFRNRAPLDDSGMPKDRFSAEMPDATLATLKIQPSEPRDSAVYFCASGPDRASDTQYFGPGTRLTVL.

V is TRBV19 and J is TRBJ2-2; 8 bases are shared with TRBD2. V lost 7 bases, J lost 3 bases, and 7 bases stayed unmatched. The CDR3 is 15 amino acids. Per germline, CDR1 LNHDA and CDR2 SQIVND (reference sequence). This CDR3 reads CASMSGGTDTGELFF. The CDR3 DNA reads as TGTGCCAGTATGTCGGGGGGGACCGACACCGGGGAGCTGTTTTTT.

The chain recombines TRBV29-1 with TRBJ1-2; D call uncertain. CDR3 length: 12 residues. In germline, CDR1 is SQVTM, CDR2 ANQGSEA. V dropped 2 bases and J dropped 8 bases, with 12 bases sitting between them. CDR3 sequence (DNA): TGCAGCGTTGAACGGTCCTCTGACGGCTACACCTTC. Amino acids: CSVERSSDGYTF.

Details on this clone: Relative to the germline gene, one junction end is altered; a read error may explain this. V usage is TRBV25-1 and J usage is TRBJ2-5, with TRBD1 identical over 7 bases. Germline CDR1 and CDR2: MGHDK and SYGVNS. The CDR3 is 14 amino acids. The CDR3 sequence: CASSEYRDSETQYF. DNA for the CDR3: TGTGCCAGCAGCGAATATCGGGACAGCGAGACCCAGTACTTC.

The rearrangement uses TRBV9 and TRBJ2-1; 9 bases are shared with TRBD1. Germline values: CDR1 SGDLS, CDR2 YYNGEE. With 0 bases clipped from V and 3 bases from J, the junction kept 10 bases outside the gene matches. The CDR3 is made up of 18 amino acids. CDR3 DNA: TGTGCCAGCAGCGTAGCTACTGTGGACAGGGGCGACTACAATGAGCAGTTCTTC. Its translation: CASSVATVDRGDYNEQFF.

The chain joins TRBV19 to TRBJ1-6; no clear D. Trimming removed 1 base at V and 9 bases at J, with 10 bases between. The CDR3 loop spans 14 amino acids. Germline V lookup: CDR1 LNHDA, CDR2 SQIVND (reference sequence). The CDR3 region has the DNA TGTGCCAGTAGTATAGCCTCTTATGGTTCACCCCTCCACTTT. Its translation: CASSIASYGSPLHF.

CDR3 sequence (DNA): TGCAGCGTTGGGTCCAGGGCAGAGACCCAGTACTTC. It codes for CSVGSRAETQYF. The chain links TRBV29-1 to TRBJ2-5, with D perhaps matching TRBD1 (5 bases). CDR3 length: 12 amino acids. Germline CDR1 SQVTM, CDR2 ANQGSEA. V was shortened by 4 bases and J by 4 bases, with 10 bases between the two germline ends.

The chain carries TRBV24-1 and TRBJ2-1; a possible D gene is TRBD1 (6 bases). Germline V gene sequence: CDR1 KGHDR, CDR2 SFDVKD. The CDR3 has 16 amino acids. V lost 3 bases and J 2 bases, leaving 13 bases between the germline ends. The CDR3 here is CATSDTPGETYNEQFF. The CDR3 coding sequence is TGTGCCACCAGTGATACCCCAGGGGAGACCTACAATGAGCAGTTCTTC.

This chain joins TRBV18 and TRBJ2-3; 9 nucleotides agree with TRBD2. With V trimmed by 4 bases and J by 2 bases, 10 bases remained unmatched. CDR3 length: 17 amino acids. CDR1 is KGHSH, CDR2 LQKENI, per germline. This chain's CDR3 is CASSHGSSGGSTDTQYF. Written as DNA, the CDR3 is TGTGCCAGCTCACACGGGAGTAGCGGGGGTTCCACAGATACGCAGTATTTT.

The V and J genes are TRBV14 and TRBJ1-1; perhaps TRBD1 as D (6 bases). V lost 4 bases, J lost 5 bases, and 17 bases lay in between. Per germline, CDR1 SGHDN and CDR2 FVKESK. The CDR3 length is 15 residues. The CDR3 sequence: CASSPWGRGSTEAFF. DNA for the CDR3: TGTGCCAGCAGCCCTTGGGGGCGCGGATCGACTGAAGCTTTCTTT.

The J gene is TRBJ1-1, the V gene TRBV6-6; perhaps TRBD1 as D (5 bases). This CDR3 has 15 residues. The ends were cut back, 5 bases at V and 5 bases at J, with 18 bases in the middle. Germline loops: CDR1 MNHNY, CDR2 SVGAGI (reference sequence). For the CDR3, the DNA is TGTGCCAGCAGTCACCGCCAAGGGGCTGAGACTGAAGCTTTCTTT. Translated: CASSHRQGAETEAFF.

This clone came up a few times. The V call is TRBV19, the J call TRBJ2-2; D assignment may be TRBD1 or TRBD2 (5 bases each). V dropped 4 bases and J dropped 6 bases, with 12 bases sitting between them. There are 14 residues in the CDR3. CDR1 and CDR2 (germline): LNHDA, SQIVND (reference sequence). CDR3 nucleotide sequence: TGTGCCAGTAGTAATGTGAGGGGCGCCGGGGAGCTGTTTTTT. It encodes CASSNVRGAGELFF.

The V and J genes are TRBV18 and TRBJ1-3, with D perhaps TRBD1 (6 bases). The CDR3 runs to 16 residues. V was trimmed by 2 bases and J by 0 bases, leaving 11 bases between them. CDR1 and CDR2 from the germline V gene are KGHSH and LQKENI. CDR3 residues: CASSPAGAVSGNTIYF. The CDR3 DNA reads TGTGCCAGCTCACCAGCAGGGGCTGTCTCTGGAAACACCATATATTTT.

The chain employs TRBV28 and TRBJ2-3, with D perhaps matching TRBD1 (7 bases). The CDR3 covers 15 residues. Trimming shortened V by 3 bases and J by 1 base, and 11 bases separated the two germline ends. Per the germline V gene, CDR1 is MDHEN and CDR2 is SYDVKM. The CDR3 DNA follows: TGTGCCAGCAGTTTCCAGGGGGGTGGCACAGATACGCAGTATTTT. This translates into CASSFQGGGTDTQYF.

This clone was counted only a few times. The rearrangement uses TRBV7-9 and TRBJ1-2; 8 bases map to TRBD1. The CDR3 has 14 residues. V lost 5 bases to trimming and J lost 3 bases; unmatched junction nucleotides: 5. CDR1 is SEHNR, CDR2 FQNEAQ, per germline (reference sequence). The CDR3 bases are TGTGCCAGCAGCACCTCGACAGGGGACTATGGCTACACCTTC. It is translated as CASSTSTGDYGYTF.

The V call is TRBV10-1, the J call TRBJ2-5; perhaps TRBD1 as D (6 bases). The CDR3 loop spans 14 amino acids. Between the trimmed V and J ends, which lost 6 bases and 0 bases, there was a span of 11 bases. Germline V CDR1 and CDR2: WNHNN, SYGVQD (reference sequence). The CDR3 nucleotides are TGCGCCAGCAGCCCCGGACAGTACCAAGAGACCCAGTACTTC. Translating gives CASSPGQYQETQYF.